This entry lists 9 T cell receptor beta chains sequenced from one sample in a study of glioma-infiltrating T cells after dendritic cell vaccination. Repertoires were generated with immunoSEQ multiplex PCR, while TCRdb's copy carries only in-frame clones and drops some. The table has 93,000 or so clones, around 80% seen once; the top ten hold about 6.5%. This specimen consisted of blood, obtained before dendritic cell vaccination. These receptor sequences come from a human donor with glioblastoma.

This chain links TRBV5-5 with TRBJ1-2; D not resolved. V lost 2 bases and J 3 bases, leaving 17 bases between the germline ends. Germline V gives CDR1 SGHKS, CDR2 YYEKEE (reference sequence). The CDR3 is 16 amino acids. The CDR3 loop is CASSFILWLPDYGYTF. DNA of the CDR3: TGTGCCAGCAGCTTCATATTGTGGCTCCCTGACTATGGCTACACCTTC.

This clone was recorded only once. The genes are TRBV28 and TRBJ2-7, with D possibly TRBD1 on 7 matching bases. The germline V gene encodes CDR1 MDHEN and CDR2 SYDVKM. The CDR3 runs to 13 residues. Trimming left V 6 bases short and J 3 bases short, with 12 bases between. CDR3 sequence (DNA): TGTGCCAGCAGGGCGGGACAGCTCTACGAGCAGTACTTC. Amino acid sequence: CASRAGQLYEQYF.

CDR3 DNA sequence: TGTGCCAGTAGCCCGACAGTTAATCAGCCCCAGCATTTT. This sequence encodes CASSPTVNQPQHF. V and J are TRBV19 and TRBJ1-5, with D possibly TRBD1 on 5 matching bases. Germline V lookup: CDR1 LNHDA, CDR2 SQIVND (reference sequence). The CDR3 is made up of 13 amino acids. Trimming took off 6 bases at V and 4 bases at J, with 10 bases between the two ends.

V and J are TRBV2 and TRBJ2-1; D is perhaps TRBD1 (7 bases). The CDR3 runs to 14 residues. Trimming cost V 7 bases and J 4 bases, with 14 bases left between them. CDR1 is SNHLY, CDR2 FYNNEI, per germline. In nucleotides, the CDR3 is TGTGCCAGCACAAGTCAGGGGGGATACAATGAGCAGTTCTTC. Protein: CASTSQGGYNEQFF.

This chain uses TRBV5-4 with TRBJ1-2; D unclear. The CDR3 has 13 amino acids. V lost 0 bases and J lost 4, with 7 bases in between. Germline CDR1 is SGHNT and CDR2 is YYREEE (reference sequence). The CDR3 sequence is CASSLASAYGYTF. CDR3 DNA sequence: TGTGCCAGCAGCTTGGCCAGTGCCTATGGCTACACCTTC.

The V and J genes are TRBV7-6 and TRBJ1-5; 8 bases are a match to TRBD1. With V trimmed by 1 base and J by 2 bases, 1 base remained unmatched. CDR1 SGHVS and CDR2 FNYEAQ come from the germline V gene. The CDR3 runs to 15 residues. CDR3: CASSLGTGRNQPQHF. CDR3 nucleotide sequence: TGTGCCAGCAGCTTAGGGACAGGGCGCAATCAGCCCCAGCATTTT.

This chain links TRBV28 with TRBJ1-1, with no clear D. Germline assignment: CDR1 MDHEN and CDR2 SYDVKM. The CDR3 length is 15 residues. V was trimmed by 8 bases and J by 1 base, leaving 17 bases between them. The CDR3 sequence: CASRGDIGQNTEAFF. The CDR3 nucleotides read TGTGCCAGCCGTGGAGATATCGGTCAGAACACTGAAGCTTTCTTT.

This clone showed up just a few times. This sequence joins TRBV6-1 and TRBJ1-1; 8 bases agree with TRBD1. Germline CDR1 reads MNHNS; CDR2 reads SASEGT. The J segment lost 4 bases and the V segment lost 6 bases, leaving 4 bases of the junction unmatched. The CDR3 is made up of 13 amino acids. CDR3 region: CASRMTGVTEAFF. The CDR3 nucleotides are TGTGCCAGCAGAATGACAGGGGTCACTGAAGCTTTCTTT.

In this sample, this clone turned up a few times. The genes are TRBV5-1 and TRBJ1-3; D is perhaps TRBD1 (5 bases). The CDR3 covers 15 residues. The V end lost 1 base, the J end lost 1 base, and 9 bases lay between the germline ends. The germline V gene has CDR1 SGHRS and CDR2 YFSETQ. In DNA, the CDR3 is TGCGCCAGCAGCTTGTGGGGGGAATCTGGAAACACCATATATTTT. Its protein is CASSLWGESGNTIYF.